Below are 23 T cell receptor beta chains sequenced from a single sample in a study of T cell clonality in common variable immunodeficiency. Here immunoSEQ multiplex PCR was the method, and the copy in TCRdb shows in-frame clones only, minus some. The sample is made up of 40,000 to 55,000 clones, none counted only once. The sample comprised peripheral blood mononuclear cells. Source of these receptors: a person aged 18 to 69 in good health.

This clone has a count of ten or more. The CDR3 goes on 3 residues after the read ends, and that part is filled in from the germline J gene. The V gene is TRBV10-3, the J gene TRBJ1-3; unclear D gene. The CDR3 runs 17 residues. Germline CDR1 and CDR2: ENHRY and SYGVKD. The V end lost 6 bases, the J end lost 2 bases, and 20 bases lay between the germline ends. The CDR3 reads CAIRGREGRSAGNTIYF. Partial CDR3 DNA: TGTGCCATCAGAGGCCGGGAAGGTCGTAGCGCTGGAAACACC.

In its sample, this clone was seen many times. From the germline J gene comes the end of the CDR3, since the read stops 3 residues before it. V is TRBV2 and J is TRBJ2-7; 11 positions agree with TRBD2. This CDR3 comprises 18 residues. Trimming took 6 bases from V and 3 from J; bases not matched to a gene: 16. Germline V CDR1 and CDR2: SNHLY, FYNNEI. CDR3 residues: CASSGALTSGEKLYEQYF. Partial CDR3 DNA: TGTGCCAGCAGCGGGGCTCTGACTAGCGGGGAGAAACTCTACGAG.

Ten or more counts support this clone. Read coverage stops 3 residues before the CDR3 terminus; the germline J gene supplies the remainder. The V gene is TRBV5-1, the J gene TRBJ2-1; 10 bases fit TRBD1. The germline CDR1 and CDR2 sequences are SGHRS and YFSETQ. V lost 0 bases to trimming and J lost 6 bases; unmatched junction nucleotides: 6. The CDR3 covers 16 residues. The CDR3 spells CASSLVGTGALNEQFF. The part of the CDR3 DNA that was read is TGCGCCAGCAGCTTGGTAGGGACAGGGGCCCTCAATGAG.

This clone was observed at least ten times. The CDR3 extends 3 residues past the end of the read, so its final part is completed from the germline J gene. The rearrangement uses TRBV30 and TRBJ1-3; 8 bases are a match to TRBD1. The V segment lost 5 bases and the J segment 0 bases; nucleotides outside the gene matches: 6. The CDR3 is 15 amino acids. Germline values: CDR1 GTSNPN, CDR2 SVGIG (reference sequence). Partial CDR3 DNA: TGTGCCTGGGGACAGGGTGCATCCTCTGGAAACACC. Protein sequence: CAWGQGASSGNT. The entire CDR3 protein reads CAWGQGASSGNTIYF.

This clone showed up many times. The read gets to within 3 residues of the CDR3 end, and the germline J gene fills in the rest. The chain carries TRBV19 and TRBJ2-7, with 7 bases matching TRBD1. CDR1 is LNHDA and CDR2 is SQIVND in the germline V gene (reference sequence). The CDR3 runs to 13 residues. V was clipped by 6 bases and J by 3 bases; unmatched bases: 5. The CDR3 sequence is CASSPGQIYEQYF. Partial CDR3 DNA: TGTGCCAGTAGCCCGGGACAGATCTACGAG.

This clone showed up many times. The read gets to within 3 residues of the CDR3 end, and the germline J gene fills in the rest. V gene TRBV11-2 combines with J gene TRBJ1-2; D remains unclear. This CDR3 has 14 amino acids. CDR1 and CDR2 (germline): SGHAT, FQNNGV. The part of the CDR3 DNA that was read is TGTGCCAGCAGCCCATCCGGGTCCCCCGTAGGC. Translation: CASSPSGSPVG. From start to end, the CDR3 is CASSPSGSPVGYTF.

This clone was counted ten times or more. The read halts 3 residues ahead of the CDR3 end, with the missing end drawn from the germline J gene. V and J are TRBV4-1 and TRBJ1-6; TRBD1 might be the D (6 bases). This CDR3 region has 18 residues. Deletions cut 0 bases from V and 7 bases from J, with 19 bases between. CDR1 and CDR2 (germline): MGHRA, YSYEKL. Here the CDR3 reads CASSQDGSLGGPNSPLHF. CDR3 bases read: TGCGCCAGCAGCCAAGATGGGAGTCTAGGGGGTCCCAATTCACCC.

Many counts were recorded for this clone. The read gets to within 3 residues of the CDR3 end, and the germline J gene fills in the rest. The J gene is TRBJ1-6, the V gene TRBV5-6, with a tentative D call TRBD1 (5 bases). The CDR3 contains 15 residues. CDR1 is SGHDT and CDR2 is YYEEEE in the germline V gene. Deletions cut 0 bases from V and 9 bases from J, with 13 bases between. The CDR3 is CASSLAGGRGSPLHF. Partial CDR3 DNA: TGTGCCAGCAGCTTGGCCGGGGGGAGGGGTTCACCC.

This clone was detected ten times or more. The read terminates 3 residues before the CDR3 end, so the remaining end is supplied by the germline J gene. This chain uses TRBV20-1 with TRBJ1-1, with D possibly matching TRBD1 (5 bases). This CDR3 is built from 13 residues. Germline lookup yields CDR1 DFQATT and CDR2 SNEGSKA (reference sequence). The CDR3 sequence is CSARVWGGREAFF. CDR3 DNA, as far as it was read: TGCAGTGCTAGGGTGTGGGGGGGACGAGAA.

This clone was observed a handful of times. The DNA ends 3 residues before the CDR3 does, and the rest of the CDR3 is filled in from the germline J gene. This sequence joins TRBV11-2 and TRBJ1-1; a possible D gene is TRBD1 (5 bases). The CDR3 covers 13 residues. The V end lost 5 bases, the J end lost 4 bases, and 11 bases lay between the germline ends. CDR1 is SGHAT and CDR2 is FQNNGV in the germline V gene. CDR3 sequence: CASSLARGTEAFF. The sequenced CDR3 bases are TGTGCCAGCAGCCTAGCGAGGGGCACTGAA. Variable domain in full (rest from reference TRBV11-2 and TRBJ1-1): EAGVAQSPRYKIIEKRQSVAFWCNPISGHATLYWYQQILGQGPKLLIQFQNNGVVDDSQLPKDRFSAERLKGVDSTLKIQPAKLEDSAVYLCASSLARGTEAFFGQGTRLTVV.

This clone was seen only a few times. The CDR3 extends 3 residues past the end of the read, so its final part is completed from the germline J gene. The V call is TRBV30, the J call TRBJ2-1; 12 bases align to TRBD2. The length of the CDR3 is 16 residues. The germline gives CDR1 GTSNPN, CDR2 SVGIG (reference sequence). After removal of 3 bases from V and 5 bases from J, the junction contained 8 bases not matched to a gene. The CDR3 sequence: CAWRVRLAGDHNEQFF. Partial CDR3 DNA: TGTGCCTGGAGGGTGAGACTAGCGGGGGACCACAATGAG.

At least ten counts were recorded for this clone. The covered CDR3 bases are TGCGCCAGCAGCCAAGGGGACAGGGGAAGCTATGGC. This encodes CASSQGDRGSYG. The CDR3 in full is CASSQGDRGSYGYTF. The rearrangement links TRBV4-1 to TRBJ1-2; the match to TRBD1 covers 10 bases. The CDR3 extends 3 residues past the end of the read, so its final part is completed from the germline J gene. CDR1 MGHRA and CDR2 YSYEKL come from the germline V gene. This CDR3 has 15 amino acids. V dropped 1 base and J dropped 4; count of bases not matched to a gene: 3.

This clone has a count of ten or more. The read ends 3 residues before the CDR3 terminus; that terminus is restored from the germline J gene. The V and J genes are TRBV5-1 and TRBJ1-6, with D possibly being TRBD1 (6 bases). The CDR3 length is 16 residues. CDR1 and CDR2 from the germline V gene are SGHRS and YFSETQ. Trimming cost V 4 bases and J 0 bases, with 11 bases left between them. CDR3: CASSQGSSSYNSPLHF. The DNA read from the CDR3 is TGCGCCAGCAGCCAGGGGTCGAGCTCCTATAATTCACCC.

The sample holds many counts of this clone. The read gets to within 3 residues of the CDR3 end, and the germline J gene fills in the rest. This chain links TRBV19 with TRBJ2-5; a possible D gene is TRBD1 (6 bases). Germline V CDR1 and CDR2: LNHDA, SQIVND (reference sequence). Trimming took 3 bases from V and 4 from J, leaving 30 bases between them. CDR3 length equals 20 residues. CDR3: CASSIGPSVNLRGWVETQYF. The DNA read from the CDR3 is TGTGCCAGTAGTATTGGACCTTCGGTAAATCTCAGGGGCTGGGTAGAGACC.

This clone was seen many times. Read coverage stops 3 residues before the CDR3 terminus; the germline J gene supplies the remainder. The chain recombines TRBV20-1 with TRBJ1-2, with D possibly being TRBD1 (5 bases). The CDR3 spans 13 residues. V shed 5 bases and J shed 4 bases, with 14 bases lying between them. Germline CDR1 and CDR2: DFQATT and SNEGSKA (reference sequence). The sequenced part of the CDR3 DNA is TGCAGTGCTCTTGCATGGGGGGGCTATGGC. Its protein product is CSALAWGGYG. The entire CDR3 protein is CSALAWGGYGYTF.

This clone was recorded many times. The read gets to within 3 residues of the CDR3 end, and the germline J gene fills in the rest. This chain links TRBV20-1 with TRBJ1-5; D not resolved. CDR1 is DFQATT, CDR2 SNEGSKA, per germline (reference sequence). The CDR3 covers 12 residues. The germline V and J ends were trimmed by 6 bases and 7 bases, with 13 bases remaining between them. CDR3 DNA (partial): TGCAGTGCCGCCCCGATAGCACAGCCC. Its translation is CSAAPIAQP. The whole CDR3 region reads CSAAPIAQPQHF.

The table lists this clone with many counts. The missing CDR3 end, 3 residues past where the read stops, is filled in from the germline J gene. The chain is built from TRBV30 and TRBJ1-5, with 7 bases aligning to TRBD1. The V gene's germline CDR1 is GTSNPN and CDR2 SVGIG (reference sequence). The CDR3 has 14 amino acids. Trimming removed 1 base from V and 3 bases from J; junction bases left unmatched: 3. The CDR3 reads CAWSEGQTNQPQHF. The CDR3 bases that were read are TGTGCCTGGAGTGAGGGACAGACCAATCAGCCC.

This clone has ten or more counts. The CDR3 end falls 3 residues outside the read, so it is completed with the germline J gene. The chain carries TRBV20-1 and TRBJ2-1; 9 bases match TRBD1. This CDR3 region has 16 residues. Trimming removed 6 bases from V and 3 bases from J; junction bases left unmatched: 12. Looked up from germline, CDR1 is DFQATT and CDR2 is SNEGSKA (reference sequence). The covered CDR3 bases are TGCAGTGCCATCTTCCCCGGGACAGGGCTCTACAATGAG. The encoded protein is CSAIFPGTGLYNE. The entire CDR3 protein reads CSAIFPGTGLYNEQFF.

This clone was observed many times. Read data end 3 residues before the CDR3 end; the end is taken from the germline J gene. V gene TRBV5-1 combines with J gene TRBJ2-7, with TRBD1 identical over 12 bases. Looked up from germline, CDR1 is SGHRS and CDR2 is YFSETQ. This CDR3 has 15 residues. V was clipped by 2 bases and J by 4 bases; unmatched bases: 4. The CDR3 bases that were read are TGCGCCAGCAGCTTTATGGGACAGGGGGCTTACGAG. Protein: CASSFMGQGAYE. The full-length CDR3 reads as CASSFMGQGAYEQYF.

This clone was observed at least ten times. Read coverage stops 3 residues before the CDR3 terminus; the germline J gene supplies the remainder. This sequence joins TRBV3-1 (or the pseudogene TRBV3-2) and TRBJ1-2; the D is unclear. CDR1 and CDR2 (germline): LGHDT, YNNKEL (reference sequence). The CDR3 has 13 amino acids. The CDR3 sequence is CASSQTSGGGYTF. Partial CDR3 DNA: TGTGCCAGCAGCCAAACCTCGGGTGGCGGC.

This clone was seen ten or more times. The missing CDR3 end, 3 residues past where the read stops, is filled in from the germline J gene. V usage is TRBV28 and J usage is TRBJ2-3, with 8 positions matching TRBD2. V was pared by 6 bases and J by 4 bases, with 0 bases of the junction left unmatched. Germline loops: CDR1 MDHEN, CDR2 SYDVKM. The CDR3 extends over 12 amino acids. This CDR3 reads CASRTSADTQYF. Partial CDR3 DNA: TGTGCCAGCAGGACTAGCGCAGATACG.

This clone was observed many times. The DNA ends 3 residues before the CDR3 does, and the rest of the CDR3 is filled in from the germline J gene. V usage is TRBV7-9 and J usage is TRBJ1-3; weak D call: TRBD1 (5 bases). The V end was cut by 6 bases, the J end by 0 bases, with 12 bases between. From germline, CDR1 is SEHNR and CDR2 FQNEAQ (reference sequence). The CDR3 length is 15 residues. The sequenced CDR3 bases are TGTGCCAGCAGTCACCTACAGGCCTCTGGAAACACC. Translation gives CASSHLQASGNT. The complete CDR3 sequence is CASSHLQASGNTIYF.

This clone was recorded at least ten times. Coverage ceases 3 residues before the CDR3 finishes, and the germline J gene fills in the end. V is TRBV5-6 and J is TRBJ1-6, with D perhaps matching TRBD1 (6 bases). Between the trimmed V and J ends, which lost 4 bases and 9 bases, there was a span of 11 bases. The length of the CDR3 is 13 residues. Germline V CDR1 and CDR2: SGHDT, YYEEEE. The CDR3 DNA, read in part, is TGTGCCAGCAGCCCCAGAGGGGGTTCACCC. As protein: CASSPRGGSP. The full-length CDR3 reads as CASSPRGGSPLHF.